A selection of T cell receptor beta chains follows, all from one sample in a study of T cell responses to AZD1222 COVID-19 vaccine. The method was immunoSEQ multiplex PCR; TCRdb's version includes in-frame clones alone and lacks a portion of them. The repertoire holds about 140,000 clones, with 92% as singletons. Sequences were derived from peripheral blood, sampled 28 days after the second AZD1222 dose. Receptors were obtained from an adult who received the AZD1222 COVID-19 vaccine. CDR3s include the opening cysteine and the closing phenylalanine or tryptophan. Fields, in order: D gene, clone size, V gene, CDR3 length, J gene, CDR3 DNA, CDR3 protein. The D gene is left open where the match is weak. Rows may omit the clone size; those that give it use once, few, many or a size class.

d_call: .
clone_size: .
v_call: TRBV20-1
cdr3_length: 11
j_call: TRBJ2-1
cdr3_nt: TGCAGTGCCAGATCTGGGTATGAGCAGTTCTTC
cdr3_aa: CSARSGYEQFF

d_call: .
clone_size: .
v_call: TRBV6-5
cdr3_length: 15
j_call: TRBJ2-2
cdr3_nt: TGTGCCAGCACTCTGGGCTTGGGGGATACCGGGGAGCTGTTTTTT
cdr3_aa: CASTLGLGDTGELFF

d_call: TRBD1
clone_size: .
v_call: TRBV28
cdr3_length: 14
j_call: TRBJ2-7
cdr3_nt: TGTGCCAGCAGCACCCAGGGGGCGCGGTACGAGCAGTACTTC
cdr3_aa: CASSTQGARYEQYF

d_call: .
clone_size: .
v_call: TRBV3-1/TRBV3-2
cdr3_length: 15
j_call: TRBJ2-7
cdr3_nt: TGTGCCAGCAGCCAAGATGCTCGCAGGGCCTACGAGCAGTACTTC
cdr3_aa: CASSQDARRAYEQYF

d_call: .
clone_size: .
v_call: TRBV2
cdr3_length: 14
j_call: TRBJ2-7
cdr3_nt: TGTGCCAGCAGTGTTCCAGCCCTAGTACGCGAGCAGTACTTC
cdr3_aa: CASSVPALVREQYF

d_call: .
clone_size: .
v_call: TRBV6-5
cdr3_length: 12
j_call: TRBJ1-2
cdr3_nt: TGTGCCAGCAGACGGCTTAACTATGGCTACACCTTC
cdr3_aa: CASRRLNYGYTF

d_call: .
clone_size: .
v_call: TRBV4-2
cdr3_length: 15
j_call: TRBJ1-5
cdr3_nt: TGTGCCAGCAGCCAAGAACAGGGTAACAATCAGCCCCAGCATTTT
cdr3_aa: CASSQEQGNNQPQHF

d_call: .
clone_size: .
v_call: TRBV15
cdr3_length: 14
j_call: TRBJ2-7
cdr3_nt: TGTGCCACCAGCCCCCGGGAGCAACTTACGGAGCAGTACTTC
cdr3_aa: CATSPREQLTEQYF

d_call: .
clone_size: .
v_call: TRBV4-1
cdr3_length: 12
j_call: TRBJ2-3
cdr3_nt: TGCGCCAGCAGCCAAACCCACGATACGCAGTATTTT
cdr3_aa: CASSQTHDTQYF

d_call: .
clone_size: .
v_call: TRBV6-5
cdr3_length: 14
j_call: TRBJ1-5
cdr3_nt: TGTGCCAGCTTAGAGAGGGATAGCAATCAGCCCCAGCATTTT
cdr3_aa: CASLERDSNQPQHF

d_call: .
clone_size: .
v_call: TRBV6-5
cdr3_length: 14
j_call: TRBJ1-4
cdr3_nt: TGTGCCAGCAGGAGCGGACAGCGAAATGAAAAACTGTTTTTT
cdr3_aa: CASRSGQRNEKLFF

d_call: TRBD2
clone_size: .
v_call: TRBV11-3
cdr3_length: 15
j_call: TRBJ2-1
cdr3_nt: TGTGCCAGCGGGGACGGACTAGCGGGGCTAAATGAGCAGTTCTTC
cdr3_aa: CASGDGLAGLNEQFF

d_call: TRBD2
clone_size: .
v_call: TRBV7-2
cdr3_length: 14
j_call: TRBJ2-5
cdr3_nt: TGTGCCAGCAGCTCTGGACTAGCGGTAAAGACCCAGTACTTC
cdr3_aa: CASSSGLAVKTQYF

d_call: .
clone_size: .
v_call: TRBV7-9
cdr3_length: 16
j_call: TRBJ2-1
cdr3_nt: TGTGCCAGCAGCTTAGAGGGCCAGGGGGGCTACAATGAGCAGTTCTTC
cdr3_aa: CASSLEGQGGYNEQFF

d_call: .
clone_size: .
v_call: TRBV19
cdr3_length: 12
j_call: TRBJ1-2
cdr3_nt: TGTGCCAGTAGTAGTCGTGACTATGGCTACACCTTC
cdr3_aa: CASSSRDYGYTF

d_call: .
clone_size: once
v_call: TRBV19
cdr3_length: 14
j_call: TRBJ1-5
cdr3_nt: TGTGCCAGTAACGGGCAGGGTGGGTCTCAGCCCCAGCATTTT
cdr3_aa: CASNGQGGSQPQHF

d_call: .
clone_size: .
v_call: TRBV5-1
cdr3_length: 13
j_call: TRBJ2-5
cdr3_nt: TGCGCCAGCAGCCCGACTGGCCCGGGGGCCCAGTACTTC
cdr3_aa: CASSPTGPGAQYF

d_call: .
clone_size: .
v_call: TRBV6-5
cdr3_length: 14
j_call: TRBJ1-2
cdr3_nt: TGTGCCAGCATCTATGGGGCGGTGAACTATGGCTACACCTTC
cdr3_aa: CASIYGAVNYGYTF

d_call: .
clone_size: few
v_call: TRBV6-4
cdr3_length: 13
j_call: TRBJ2-1
cdr3_nt: TGTGCCAGCAGTGCCAACCCAGGGCGGTTTAGGCTCTTC
cdr3_aa: CASSANPGRFRLF

d_call: .
clone_size: .
v_call: TRBV12-3/TRBV12-4
cdr3_length: 12
j_call: TRBJ2-7
cdr3_nt: TGTGCCAGCAGTGGACAGACCTACGAGCAGTACTTC
cdr3_aa: CASSGQTYEQYF

d_call: .
clone_size: .
v_call: TRBV19
cdr3_length: 15
j_call: TRBJ1-5
cdr3_nt: TGTGCCAGTAGTATTAATCTCAGGTTCAATCAGCCCCAGCATTTT
cdr3_aa: CASSINLRFNQPQHF

d_call: .
clone_size: .
v_call: TRBV7-8
cdr3_length: 16
j_call: TRBJ1-5
cdr3_nt: TGTGCCAGCAGCTTAGGTTCGCACGAAGGCAATCAGCCCCAGCATTTT
cdr3_aa: CASSLGSHEGNQPQHF

d_call: TRBD2
clone_size: .
v_call: TRBV5-1
cdr3_length: 21
j_call: TRBJ2-1
cdr3_nt: TGCGCCAGCAGCTTGGTCCGCCGGGCCCTTAGCGAGCGGGAGCGGAGGAATGAGCAGTTCTTC
cdr3_aa: CASSLVRRALSERERRNEQFF

d_call: .
clone_size: .
v_call: TRBV30
cdr3_length: 13
j_call: TRBJ1-2
cdr3_nt: TGTGCCTGGAGTACGGGACACCTCTATGGCTACACCTTC
cdr3_aa: CAWSTGHLYGYTF

d_call: TRBD2
clone_size: .
v_call: TRBV14
cdr3_length: 15
j_call: TRBJ2-7
cdr3_nt: TGTGCCAGCAGCCGGGGAGGACTAGCGGGAGTTGAGCAGTACTTC
cdr3_aa: CASSRGGLAGVEQYF

d_call: TRBD1
clone_size: .
v_call: TRBV28
cdr3_length: 15
j_call: TRBJ2-7
cdr3_nt: TGTGCCAGCCTACCCAGGGGACAGGGGGACCACGAGCAGTACTTC
cdr3_aa: CASLPRGQGDHEQYF

d_call: .
clone_size: .
v_call: TRBV7-9
cdr3_length: 13
j_call: TRBJ1-1
cdr3_nt: TGTGCCAGCAGCAAGCGCGCGACAGAGGAGGCTTTCTTT
cdr3_aa: CASSKRATEEAFF

d_call: .
clone_size: .
v_call: TRBV30
cdr3_length: 15
j_call: TRBJ1-3
cdr3_nt: TGTGCCTGGAGTTGGCAGGGACTATCTGGAAACACCATATATTTT
cdr3_aa: CAWSWQGLSGNTIYF

d_call: TRBD2
clone_size: .
v_call: TRBV4-3
cdr3_length: 15
j_call: TRBJ2-1
cdr3_nt: TGCGCCAGCAGCCAGGCTAGCGGAGCCTACAATGAGCAGTTCTTC
cdr3_aa: CASSQASGAYNEQFF

d_call: TRBD1
clone_size: once
v_call: TRBV2
cdr3_length: 13
j_call: TRBJ2-7
cdr3_nt: TGTGCCAGCAGTCGACAGGGGATCTACGAGCAGTACTTC
cdr3_aa: CASSRQGIYEQYF

d_call: .
clone_size: .
v_call: TRBV27
cdr3_length: 15
j_call: TRBJ2-1
cdr3_nt: TGTGCCAGCAGTACTCGACACGGTTCCTACAATGAGCAGTTCTTC
cdr3_aa: CASSTRHGSYNEQFF

d_call: .
clone_size: .
v_call: TRBV11-1
cdr3_length: 15
j_call: TRBJ2-7
cdr3_nt: TGTGCCAGCAGCTTATGGGGGAGGAGCTCCTACGAGCAGTACTTC
cdr3_aa: CASSLWGRSSYEQYF